The rows below give T cell receptor beta chains drawn from one sample of a study of T-cell memory formation after mild COVID-19. Using its own MiXCR run on the 5' RACE reads, TCRdb lists one record per CDR3 protein. Among roughly 560,000 distinct CDR3 sequences listed, about a fifth were seen once. The sequencing input was PBMCs or a T cell subset sorted from them (not recorded which). The receptor set was obtained from an adult woman who had mild COVID-19 (a few samples of this study predate the infection). Cell type and time point are not known. CDR3s include the opening cysteine and the closing phenylalanine or tryptophan. Fields, in order: V gene, D gene, J gene, clone size, CDR3 length, CDR3 DNA, CDR3 protein. D genes are given only for firm matches. Clone size is shown for a subset of rows, as once, few, many or a class of expanded clone.

v_call: TRBV5-6
d_call: TRBD1
j_call: TRBJ1-2
clone_size: few
cdr3_length: 14
cdr3_nt: TGTGCCAGCAGCTTCCGGACAGGGAATGGTGGCTACACCTTC
cdr3_aa: CASSFRTGNGGYTF

v_call: TRBV12-3/TRBV12-4
d_call: TRBD1
j_call: TRBJ1-1
clone_size: -
cdr3_length: 15
cdr3_nt: TGTGCCAGCAGTTTGGGACAGTCACGGACCACTGAAGCTTTCTTT
cdr3_aa: CASSLGQSRTTEAFF

v_call: TRBV15
d_call: -
j_call: TRBJ1-5
clone_size: -
cdr3_length: 14
cdr3_nt: TGTGCCACCAGCAGAGGAAATAGCAATCAGCCCCAGCATTTT
cdr3_aa: CATSRGNSNQPQHF

v_call: TRBV9
d_call: -
j_call: TRBJ2-7
clone_size: -
cdr3_length: 13
cdr3_nt: TGTGCCAGCAGCGTAAATACGGCGGGTGAGCAGTACTTC
cdr3_aa: CASSVNTAGEQYF

v_call: TRBV15
d_call: -
j_call: TRBJ1-1
clone_size: few
cdr3_length: 15
cdr3_nt: TGTGCCACCACCTCGTCCCCCACGACGCAGGTGTCCGCTTTCTTT
cdr3_aa: CATTSSPTTQVSAFF

v_call: TRBV11-2
d_call: -
j_call: TRBJ1-4
clone_size: -
cdr3_length: 15
cdr3_nt: TGTGCCAGCAGCTTACGACATTGGGATGGTGAAAAACTGTTTTTT
cdr3_aa: CASSLRHWDGEKLFF

v_call: TRBV9
d_call: -
j_call: TRBJ2-3
clone_size: -
cdr3_length: 13
cdr3_nt: TGTGCCAGCAGCGTAAAGTCCGCAGATACGCAGTATTTT
cdr3_aa: CASSVKSADTQYF

v_call: TRBV7-2
d_call: TRBD2
j_call: TRBJ2-3
clone_size: -
cdr3_length: 17
cdr3_nt: TGTGCCAGCAGCGCGGGACTAGCGGGAGGGCCGACAGATACGCAGTATTTT
cdr3_aa: CASSAGLAGGPTDTQYF

v_call: TRBV7-2
d_call: TRBD1
j_call: TRBJ2-7
clone_size: many
cdr3_length: 14
cdr3_nt: TGTGCCAGCAGCTTGGCGGGGACAGGGTCGGCGCAGTACTTC
cdr3_aa: CASSLAGTGSAQYF

v_call: TRBV27
d_call: -
j_call: TRBJ2-5
clone_size: -
cdr3_length: 11
cdr3_nt: TGTGCCAGCAAAATGGACTCGGCCCAGTACTTC
cdr3_aa: CASKMDSAQYF

v_call: TRBV12-3/TRBV12-4
d_call: TRBD1
j_call: TRBJ1-2
clone_size: -
cdr3_length: 15
cdr3_nt: TGTGCCAGCAGTTTATCGGGACAGACTAACTATGGCTACACCTTC
cdr3_aa: CASSLSGQTNYGYTF

v_call: TRBV27
d_call: -
j_call: TRBJ2-3
clone_size: few
cdr3_length: 15
cdr3_nt: TGTGCCAGCAATTTGAAGGGGCTGAGGACAGATACGCAGTATTTT
cdr3_aa: CASNLKGLRTDTQYF

v_call: TRBV29-1
d_call: -
j_call: TRBJ1-1
clone_size: once
cdr3_length: 18
cdr3_nt: TGCAGCTCCGCCGTTGGGTCCCTTTCCGGGACACTGGGTTCTGAAGCTTTCTTT
cdr3_aa: CSSAVGSLSGTLGSEAFF

v_call: TRBV18
d_call: -
j_call: TRBJ1-1
clone_size: few
cdr3_length: 14
cdr3_nt: TGTGCCAGCTCACCTTCGGACGGGAACACTGAAGCTTTCTTT
cdr3_aa: CASSPSDGNTEAFF

v_call: TRBV7-6
d_call: -
j_call: TRBJ1-3
clone_size: once
cdr3_length: 15
cdr3_nt: TGTGCCAGCAGCTCTAAGGGGCCAGGGGGAAACACCATATATTTT
cdr3_aa: CASSSKGPGGNTIYF

v_call: TRBV6-1
d_call: -
j_call: TRBJ2-7
clone_size: few
cdr3_length: 11
cdr3_nt: TGTGCCAGCAGTGTACCCTACGAGCAGTACTTC
cdr3_aa: CASSVPYEQYF

v_call: TRBV29-1
d_call: -
j_call: TRBJ2-1
clone_size: few
cdr3_length: 13
cdr3_nt: TGCAGCGTTGCACCGGCAGGGGACAATGAGCAGTTCTTC
cdr3_aa: CSVAPAGDNEQFF

v_call: TRBV7-3
d_call: TRBD2
j_call: TRBJ2-1
clone_size: -
cdr3_length: 15
cdr3_nt: TGTGCCAGCAGCATTCGGACTAGCGGGATGAATGAGCAGTTCTTC
cdr3_aa: CASSIRTSGMNEQFF

v_call: TRBV5-4
d_call: -
j_call: TRBJ2-2
clone_size: -
cdr3_length: 15
cdr3_nt: TGTGCCAGCAGCTTGGCCCTAGGATCCACCGGGGAGCTGTTTTTT
cdr3_aa: CASSLALGSTGELFF

v_call: TRBV5-6
d_call: -
j_call: TRBJ2-4
clone_size: -
cdr3_length: 16
cdr3_nt: TGTGCCAGCAGCTTTCGGCAGCTCCTAGCCAAAAACATTCAGTACTTC
cdr3_aa: CASSFRQLLAKNIQYF

v_call: TRBV7-2
d_call: TRBD2
j_call: TRBJ2-5
clone_size: -
cdr3_length: 15
cdr3_nt: TGTGCCAGCAGCTCAGGACTAGCGGGGGGGAAGACCCAGTACTTC
cdr3_aa: CASSSGLAGGKTQYF

v_call: TRBV19
d_call: -
j_call: TRBJ2-5
clone_size: few
cdr3_length: 14
cdr3_nt: TGTGCCAGTAGGGCCTCAACAGGACTAGAGACCCAGTACTTC
cdr3_aa: CASRASTGLETQYF

v_call: TRBV7-9
d_call: -
j_call: TRBJ2-7
clone_size: many
cdr3_length: 15
cdr3_nt: TGTGCCAGCAGCTCGGGCCACAGGGGACTCTACGAGCAGTACTTC
cdr3_aa: CASSSGHRGLYEQYF

v_call: TRBV9
d_call: TRBD2
j_call: TRBJ2-1
clone_size: -
cdr3_length: 14
cdr3_nt: TGTGCCAGCAGCGTTAGCGGGGGGGCACATGAGCAGTTCTTC
cdr3_aa: CASSVSGGAHEQFF

v_call: TRBV24-1
d_call: -
j_call: TRBJ2-1
clone_size: -
cdr3_length: 17
cdr3_nt: TGTGCCACCAGTGACCCCGGCCAGGGGCCTCCCTACAATGAGCAGTTCTTC
cdr3_aa: CATSDPGQGPPYNEQFF

v_call: TRBV12-3/TRBV12-4
d_call: -
j_call: TRBJ2-7
clone_size: -
cdr3_length: 13
cdr3_nt: TGTGCCAGCAGTTTAGTAAGGGAAGATGGGCAGTACTTC
cdr3_aa: CASSLVREDGQYF

v_call: TRBV20-1
d_call: -
j_call: TRBJ1-3
clone_size: -
cdr3_length: 17
cdr3_nt: TGCAGTGCTAGTGAGGGTCTAGGAGGGAGCACTGGAAACACCATATATTTT
cdr3_aa: CSASEGLGGSTGNTIYF

v_call: TRBV24-1
d_call: -
j_call: TRBJ2-2
clone_size: few
cdr3_length: 14
cdr3_nt: TGTGCCACCAGTGATTTGAAGTTAACCGGGGAGCTGTTTTTT
cdr3_aa: CATSDLKLTGELFF

v_call: TRBV28
d_call: -
j_call: TRBJ2-4
clone_size: many
cdr3_length: 17
cdr3_nt: TGTGCCAGCAGTTTGGGTTCGGTCGTACTAGCCAAAAACATTCAGTACTTC
cdr3_aa: CASSLGSVVLAKNIQYF

v_call: TRBV20-1
d_call: -
j_call: TRBJ2-1
clone_size: few
cdr3_length: 17
cdr3_nt: TGCAGTGCTATTCCGGTAGGCCCATTCAGCTCCTACAATGAGCAGTTCTTC
cdr3_aa: CSAIPVGPFSSYNEQFF

v_call: TRBV18
d_call: -
j_call: TRBJ2-7
clone_size: few
cdr3_length: 12
cdr3_nt: TGTGCCAGCTCTCCACAGGGCCAAGAGCAGTACTTC
cdr3_aa: CASSPQGQEQYF

v_call: TRBV19
d_call: TRBD2
j_call: TRBJ2-1
clone_size: few
cdr3_length: 15
cdr3_nt: TGTGCCAGTAGTATCGGACTAGCGGGAGTTCTTGAGCAGTTCTTC
cdr3_aa: CASSIGLAGVLEQFF

v_call: TRBV5-1
d_call: -
j_call: TRBJ1-1
clone_size: few
cdr3_length: 13
cdr3_nt: TGCGCCAGCAGCATCTACAGGGCCACTGAAGCTTTCTTT
cdr3_aa: CASSIYRATEAFF

v_call: TRBV6-5
d_call: TRBD1
j_call: TRBJ1-2
clone_size: -
cdr3_length: 14
cdr3_nt: TGTGCCAGCAGTATGGGACAGGGGGCAAAGGGCTACACCTTC
cdr3_aa: CASSMGQGAKGYTF

v_call: TRBV27
d_call: -
j_call: TRBJ2-5
clone_size: -
cdr3_length: 15
cdr3_nt: TGTGCCAGCAGTTTTTTAGGGGGGGGCGAAGAGACCCAGTACTTC
cdr3_aa: CASSFLGGGEETQYF

v_call: TRBV12-3/TRBV12-4
d_call: TRBD1
j_call: TRBJ1-1
clone_size: -
cdr3_length: 15
cdr3_nt: TGTGCCAGCAGTAGTCCCGGGACAGGGAGCACTGAAGCTTTCTTT
cdr3_aa: CASSSPGTGSTEAFF

v_call: TRBV7-8
d_call: TRBD2
j_call: TRBJ2-1
clone_size: -
cdr3_length: 15
cdr3_nt: TGTGCCAGCAGCCTAGTGACGAGCGGGGGCAATGAGCAGTTCTTC
cdr3_aa: CASSLVTSGGNEQFF

v_call: TRBV20-1
d_call: TRBD1
j_call: TRBJ1-5
clone_size: -
cdr3_length: 17
cdr3_nt: TGCAGTGCTAGAGACTGGACAGGGGCTCTTAGCAATCAGCCCCAGCATTTT
cdr3_aa: CSARDWTGALSNQPQHF

v_call: TRBV15
d_call: -
j_call: TRBJ2-2
clone_size: few
cdr3_length: 14
cdr3_nt: TGTGCCACCAGCAGAGTACGGGGTAGCGGGGAGCTGTTTTTT
cdr3_aa: CATSRVRGSGELFF

v_call: TRBV10-3
d_call: TRBD1
j_call: TRBJ1-1
clone_size: few
cdr3_length: 14
cdr3_nt: TGTGCCATCAGTGAGGGGACAGGGGGCGAAGGGGCTTTCTTT
cdr3_aa: CAISEGTGGEGAFF

v_call: TRBV7-9
d_call: TRBD1
j_call: TRBJ2-1
clone_size: few
cdr3_length: 14
cdr3_nt: TGTGCCAGCAGGATAGGGACAGGGACCAATGAGCAGTTCTTC
cdr3_aa: CASRIGTGTNEQFF

v_call: TRBV12-3/TRBV12-4
d_call: -
j_call: TRBJ2-2
clone_size: -
cdr3_length: 14
cdr3_nt: TGTGCCAGCACCCGGGAGTTTAACACCGGGGAGCTGTTTTTT
cdr3_aa: CASTREFNTGELFF

v_call: TRBV6-4
d_call: -
j_call: TRBJ2-1
clone_size: -
cdr3_length: 15
cdr3_nt: TGTGCCAGCAGTCCGGACCCGGGAACCTACAATGAGCAGTTCTTC
cdr3_aa: CASSPDPGTYNEQFF

v_call: TRBV9
d_call: -
j_call: TRBJ1-2
clone_size: -
cdr3_length: 16
cdr3_nt: TGTGCCAGCAGCGTAAAACAGGTGGTTGCTAACTATGGCTACACCTTC
cdr3_aa: CASSVKQVVANYGYTF

v_call: TRBV10-3
d_call: TRBD1
j_call: TRBJ1-6
clone_size: -
cdr3_length: 14
cdr3_nt: TGTGCCATCAGGTCGGGACAGGGCAAATCACCCCTCCACTTT
cdr3_aa: CAIRSGQGKSPLHF

v_call: TRBV20-1
d_call: -
j_call: TRBJ2-7
clone_size: few
cdr3_length: 11
cdr3_nt: TGCAGTGCTAGTATAGCGACCGAGCAGTACTTC
cdr3_aa: CSASIATEQYF

v_call: TRBV5-1
d_call: -
j_call: TRBJ1-3
clone_size: few
cdr3_length: 16
cdr3_nt: TGCGCCAGCAGCTCCACAACAGGTTACTCTGGAAACACCATATATTTT
cdr3_aa: CASSSTTGYSGNTIYF

v_call: TRBV7-2
d_call: TRBD1
j_call: TRBJ2-1
clone_size: -
cdr3_length: 15
cdr3_nt: TGTGCCAGCAGCCAGGACAGGTTGGCCTACAATGAGCAGTTCTTC
cdr3_aa: CASSQDRLAYNEQFF

v_call: TRBV4-2
d_call: -
j_call: TRBJ2-7
clone_size: -
cdr3_length: 16
cdr3_nt: TGTGCCAGCAGCCTTGAGACTGGGGGGCTTCACTACGAGCAGTACTTC
cdr3_aa: CASSLETGGLHYEQYF